The 13 T cell receptor beta chains given below trace back to one sample, sequenced in a study of blood T cell repertoires in COVID-19. Clones were sequenced by immunoSEQ multiplex PCR, and TCRdb holds only the in-frame ones, with some missing. This table has about 51,000 clones, approximately 85% appearing once. The sample taken for sequencing was peripheral blood. Receptor source: a man between 45 and 60 years old with active COVID-19.

The CDR3 DNA reads TGCGCCAGCGGACTAGCTGTAGCCAAAAACATTCAGTACTTC. Translating gives CASGLAVAKNIQYF. The chain carries TRBV10-1 and TRBJ2-4; TRBD2 matches at 8 bases. Germline lookup yields CDR1 WNHNN and CDR2 SYGVQD (reference sequence). This CDR3 is 14 amino acids long. V lost 8 bases to trimming and J lost 0 bases; unmatched junction nucleotides: 3.

This clone was found once. The genes are TRBV14 and TRBJ1-3, with 7 bases matching TRBD1. The CDR3 sequence is 17 residues long. Germline CDR1 SGHDN, CDR2 FVKESK. V dropped 0 bases and J dropped 3; count of bases not matched to a gene: 8. Here the CDR3 reads CASSQDPTGAGGNTIYF. CDR3 nucleotides: TGTGCCAGCAGCCAAGATCCAACAGGGGCTGGTGGAAACACCATATATTTT.

The chain employs TRBV5-6 and TRBJ2-5, with TRBD1 matching over 7 bases. The CDR3 covers 13 residues. The trim removed 3 bases at V and 3 bases at J, leaving 2 bases unmatched. Per the germline V gene, CDR1 is SGHDT and CDR2 is YYEEEE. CDR3 region: CASSYGTEETQYF. In DNA, the CDR3 is TGTGCCAGCAGCTACGGGACAGAAGAGACCCAGTACTTC.

The chain combines TRBV18 with TRBJ2-5; TRBD2 agrees at 8 bases. With V trimmed by 4 bases and J by 5 bases, 3 bases remained unmatched. The CDR3 sequence is 13 residues long. Germline CDR1 KGHSH, CDR2 LQKENI. Here the CDR3 DNA reads TGTGCCAGCTCACTCGGACTAGCCGAGACCCAGTACTTC. Translation gives CASSLGLAETQYF.

This clone showed up just once. The junction and the germline gene differ at one end; a read error may be behind it. The V call is TRBV20-1, the J call TRBJ2-3, with 7 bases aligning to TRBD1. CDR3 length: 11 residues. The germline CDR1 and CDR2 sequences are DFQATT and SNEGSKA (reference sequence). The CDR3 DNA reads as TGCAGTGCTAGAGATCAGGGACAGAAGCATTTT. Its protein product is CSARDQGQKHF.

Details on this clone: This same CDR3 is encoded by further DNA sequences in the sample. This chain connects TRBV5-5 to TRBJ1-5; a possible D gene is TRBD1 (5 bases). Germline V gene data show CDR1 as SGHKS and CDR2 as YYEKEE (reference sequence). V was pared by 4 bases and J by 4 bases, with 15 bases between. CDR3 size: 15 residues. The CDR3 DNA follows: TGTGCCAGCAGCCCGGCCTCAGGGATAAATCAGCCCCAGCATTTT. Encoded protein: CASSPASGINQPQHF.

The sample holds a few counts of this clone. CDR3 sequence (DNA): TGTGCCAGCAGTTTCCGGGGGGACACCGGGGAGCTGTTTTTT. This gives the protein CASSFRGDTGELFF. This chain connects TRBV6-5 to TRBJ2-2; 7 bases agree with TRBD2. The germline CDR1 and CDR2 sequences are MNHEY and SVGAGI. The CDR3 is 14 amino acids. The V and J ends lost 4 bases and 3 bases, in that order; junction bases with no gene match: 2.

J is TRBJ2-3 and V is TRBV5-1; 15 bases agree with TRBD2. Per the germline V gene, CDR1 is SGHRS and CDR2 is YFSETQ. V lost 4 bases to trimming and J lost 0 bases; unmatched junction nucleotides: 9. The CDR3 covers 19 residues. The CDR3 here is CASSDPGLAGGLSTDTQYF. The CDR3 region has the DNA TGCGCCAGCAGCGACCCGGGACTAGCGGGGGGCTTAAGCACAGATACGCAGTATTTT. The full variable domain, in which reference TRBV5-1 and TRBJ2-3 provide the parts outside the CDR3, is KAGVTQTPRYLIKTRGQQVTLSCSPISGHRSVSWYQQTPGQGLQFLFEYFSETQRNKGNFPGRFSGRQFSNSRSEMNVSTLELGDSALYLCASSDPGLAGGLSTDTQYFGPGTRLTVL.

The rearrangement joins TRBV5-1 to TRBJ2-4; no clear D. V was pared by 4 bases and J by 8 bases, with 19 bases between. The germline V gene encodes CDR1 SGHRS and CDR2 YFSETQ. The CDR3 spans 15 residues. The CDR3 loop is CASSPEVFKTDIQYF. The CDR3 nucleotides read TGCGCCAGCAGCCCAGAGGTATTCAAGACGGACATTCAGTACTTC. The complete variable domain, with remaining parts taken from reference TRBV5-1 and TRBJ2-4, reads KAGVTQTPRYLIKTRGQQVTLSCSPISGHRSVSWYQQTPGQGLQFLFEYFSETQRNKGNFPGRFSGRQFSNSRSEMNVSTLELGDSALYLCASSPEVFKTDIQYFGAGTRLSVL.

V gene TRBV18 combines with J gene TRBJ1-4; D is unresolved. CDR3 length: 15 amino acids. V gave up 6 bases and J gave up 0 bases, with 11 bases separating them. CDR1 is KGHSH, CDR2 LQKENI, per germline. In nucleotides, the CDR3 is TGTGCCAGCTCTTATGGAGCTGCAACTAATGAAAAACTGTTTTTT. Protein sequence: CASSYGAATNEKLFF.

This chain joins TRBV7-9 and TRBJ2-1; TRBD1 agrees at 9 bases. Germline V gene sequence: CDR1 SEHNR, CDR2 FQNEAQ (reference sequence). Germline trimming cut 9 bases from V and 6 bases from J; bases unmatched to any gene: 6. The CDR3 contains 13 residues. The CDR3 DNA reads as TGTGCCAGTCCCGGGACAGGGATCAATGAGCAGTTCTTC. Translated: CASPGTGINEQFF.

This sequence joins TRBV12-3 or TRBV12-4 and TRBJ1-2; no clear D gene. V was pared by 5 bases and J by 8 bases, with 12 bases between. The CDR3 contains 12 residues. The CDR3 loop reads CASSRRVGGYTF. The CDR3 region has the DNA TGTGCCAGCAGTCGACGGGTTGGGGGCTACACCTTC.

The chain uses TRBV30 and TRBJ2-5; D may be TRBD1 (5 bases). The CDR3 length is 12 residues. Deletions cut 8 bases from V and 2 bases from J, with 12 bases between. Per the germline V gene, CDR1 is GTSNPN and CDR2 is SVGIG (reference sequence). The CDR3: CAADRGQETQYF. CDR3 bases: TGTGCCGCAGACAGAGGACAAGAGACCCAGTACTTC. The entire variable domain, with the rest obtained from reference TRBV30 and TRBJ2-5, is as follows: SQTIHQWPATLVQPVGSPLSLECTVEGTSNPNLYWYRQAAGRGLQLLFYSVGIGQISSEVPQNLSASRPQDRQFILSSKKLLLSDSGFYLCAADRGQETQYFGPGTRLLVL.